The clone carrying this TCR beta chain was seen a handful of times. As yet, its antigen is unknown. Depths of 1 in 200,000 to 1 in 1 million T cells were the sequencing target. TCRdb keeps only in-frame clones here, not all; method: immunoSEQ multiplex PCR. The table includes some 350,000 clones, 67% detected once. This CDR3 region has 14 residues. V lost 4 bases and J 8 bases, leaving 17 bases between the germline ends. CDR1 is WSHSY and CDR2 is SAAADI in the germline V gene. Genomic DNA in an amount of approximately 2 micrograms was extracted from cryopreserved PBMCs and used for the preparation of TCR beta libraries. This entry belongs to a study of cytotoxic CD8 clonotypes in ibrutinib-treated CLL. Whole-study results and caveats: Lymph node repertoires were not studied, and sampling times were unmatched. Clonality went higher at ibrutinib response and then dropped back toward baseline at progression.

The clonotype comes from a human donor with chronic lymphocytic leukemia. Here the sequenced sample was PBMCs, taken after 36 months of ibrutinib treatment. This chain joins TRBV10-2 and TRBJ1-1, with D tentatively TRBD1 (6 bases). The CDR3 sequence: CASSGDRSTPEAFF. CDR3 in DNA: TGCGCCAGCAGTGGAGACAGGTCCACACCCGAAGCTTTCTTT.